A single sample gave rise to the 6 T cell receptor beta chains below, sequenced in a study of cytomegalovirus exposure and HLA in healthy donors. The PCR had 60 Vbeta and 13 Jbeta primers. Sequenced by immunoSEQ multiplex PCR; TCRdb stores in-frame clones only, minus some. The table has about 120,000 clones, about 80% seen once. Sequencing input: PBMCs. These receptors originate from a female donor in good health and CMV-seronegative.

The chain joins TRBV11-2 to TRBJ2-2, with 11 positions matching TRBD2. This CDR3 comprises 16 residues. Germline CDR1 reads SGHAT; CDR2 reads FQNNGV. With 1 base clipped from V and 6 bases from J, the junction kept 4 bases outside the gene matches. The CDR3 sequence is CASSLVSSGGSGELFF. The DNA of the CDR3 is TGTGCCAGCAGCTTAGTCTCTAGCGGGGGGTCCGGGGAGCTGTTTTTT.

This clone was counted a few times. The rearrangement uses TRBV4-3 and TRBJ1-1, with a tentative D call TRBD1 (5 bases). CDR1 is LGHNA, CDR2 YSLEER, per germline. The CDR3 is made up of 14 amino acids. V was pared by 3 bases and J by 1 base, with 9 bases between. This chain's CDR3 is CASSQLGQNTEAFF. In DNA, the CDR3 is TGCGCCAGCAGCCAGCTAGGACAGAACACTGAAGCTTTCTTT.

The table lists this clone with a few counts. CDR3 region: CASSLRRTGRRSTNEKLFF. CDR3 nucleotides: TGTGCCAGCAGCCTTAGACGAACAGGGAGAAGGTCAACTAATGAAAAACTGTTTTTT. This sequence joins TRBV7-9 and TRBJ1-4; TRBD1 is a possible D gene (6 bases). The CDR3 totals 19 residues. The germline V gene encodes CDR1 SEHNR and CDR2 FQNEAQ (reference sequence). V was pared by 5 bases and J by 0 bases, with 22 bases between.

The chain employs TRBV5-4 and TRBJ1-2; no firm D call. Germline CDR1 and CDR2: SGHNT and YYREEE (reference sequence). The germline V and J ends were trimmed by 4 bases and 7 bases, with 14 bases remaining between them. CDR3 length equals 13 residues. The CDR3 spells CASSPSVPSGYTF. Written as DNA, the CDR3 is TGTGCCAGCAGCCCAAGCGTACCCTCTGGCTACACCTTC.

In its sample, this clone was seen a few times. CDR3 sequence (DNA): TGTGCCAGCAGTTATGGGTTAGGGGTCGTGGGCTACACCTTC. Translation gives CASSYGLGVVGYTF. This chain joins TRBV6-6 and TRBJ1-2, with a tentative D call TRBD1 (5 bases). Looked up from germline, CDR1 is MNHNY and CDR2 is SVGAGI (reference sequence). This CDR3 has 14 residues. V lost 3 bases, J lost 8 bases, and 16 bases lay in between.

V and J are TRBV6-5 and TRBJ1-2; tentative D call: TRBD1 (6 bases). The CDR3 has 11 amino acids. Germline CDR1 reads MNHEY; CDR2 reads SVGAGI. The V end was cut by 6 bases, the J end by 5 bases, with 7 bases between. This CDR3 reads CASSQGYGYTF. The DNA of the CDR3 is TGTGCCAGCAGCCAGGGGTATGGCTACACCTTC.